A selection of T cell receptor beta chains follows, all from one sample in a study of cytomegalovirus exposure and HLA in healthy donors. The protocol was immunoSEQ multiplex PCR, while the TCRdb copy is restricted to in-frame clones and leaves out a portion. The repertoire holds 60,000 to 70,000 clones, with 65% to 80% as singletons. Sequenced sample: PBMCs. Receptor source: a woman aged 25-40 years in good health and CMV-seronegative. Both conserved end residues are trimmed from each CDR3.

j_gene | len | v_gene | CDR3aa
TRBJ1-2 | 13 | TRBV7-9 | ASSLGGGFDYGYT
TRBJ2-2 | 14 | TRBV6-5 | ASSLTGTGIAGELF
TRBJ2-5 | 12 | TRBV4-2 | ASSPRTSAETQY
TRBJ1-2 | 13 | TRBV10-3 | AISPPEPLDYGYT
TRBJ2-2 | 13 | TRBV25-1 | ASSGVRGRTGELF
TRBJ1-1 | 13 | TRBV14 | ASSPWTGGNTEAF
TRBJ1-2 | 16 | TRBV9 | ASSPHTTPTGGDYGYT
TRBJ2-5 | 13 | TRBV7-2 | ASSLQQGAGETQY
TRBJ2-7 | 12 | TRBV5-4 | ASSLGTGTYEQY
TRBJ1-2 | 10 | TRBV18 | ASSPNRGTDT
TRBJ2-7 | 13 | TRBV5-1 | ASSSGQGVSYEQY
TRBJ2-5 | 12 | TRBV6-5 | ASSYSGTQETQY
TRBJ2-1 | 14 | TRBV18 | ASSPPGASSYNEQF
TRBJ1-2 | 12 | TRBV6-6 | ASSSTGSNYGYT
TRBJ2-3 | 14 | TRBV7-9 | ASSSDDRHLWDTQY
TRBJ2-5 | 14 | TRBV7-9 | SSSSGLAGGGETQY
TRBJ2-6 | 12 | TRBV7-9 | ASSLSSGANVLT
TRBJ1-1 | 15 | TRBV7-6 | ASSLEGAGGVNTEAF
TRBJ1-1 | 13 | TRBV25-1 | ASSEEDRGNTEAF
TRBJ2-3 | 16 | TRBV14 | ASSPLAGLAESTDTQY
TRBJ2-3 | 14 | TRBV7-9 | ASSLSSGPGTDTQY
TRBJ1-4 | 13 | TRBV5-6 | ASSGAGQGLEKLF
TRBJ1-1 | 12 | TRBV6-1 | ASSEQGAWTEAF
TRBJ1-2 | 12 | TRBV18 | ASSPQRDRGLYT